This entry is about one T cell receptor beta chain. The antigen is unknown. Specified treatment: roughly nine-day PBMC culture with coronavirus spike peptide pools or control peptides (ViraFEST assay). This sample was taken from a study of vaccination and CD4 T cells after COVID-19. Study-level information: The authors gave control cultures a CEFX pool, an HIV-1 Nef pool, or no peptide. Study-wide points: Counts of SARS-CoV-2-reactive clonotypes had a median that went from roughly 21 to 40, a nonsignificant change.

An Oncomine TCR Beta short-read assay was used to sequence the DNA from cultured CD4+ T cells. MiXCR, run by TCRdb on the PCR reads, gives a single entry per CDR3 protein. The data contain roughly 6,400 distinct CDR3 sequences, 60% to 65% of them singletons. This clonotype originated in a human donor who had recovered from COVID-19. Input material: CD4+ T cells from blood, cultured in vitro.

The CDR3 bases are TGTGCCACCAGTGGTCGCGGAACTAGCACAGATACGCAGTATTTT. Its protein is CATSGRGTSTDTQYF. V usage is TRBV24-1 and J usage is TRBJ2-3; D unclear. CDR1 and CDR2 from the germline V gene are KGHDR and SFDVKD. V lost 5 bases and J lost 0, with 11 bases in between. The CDR3 sequence is 15 residues long.